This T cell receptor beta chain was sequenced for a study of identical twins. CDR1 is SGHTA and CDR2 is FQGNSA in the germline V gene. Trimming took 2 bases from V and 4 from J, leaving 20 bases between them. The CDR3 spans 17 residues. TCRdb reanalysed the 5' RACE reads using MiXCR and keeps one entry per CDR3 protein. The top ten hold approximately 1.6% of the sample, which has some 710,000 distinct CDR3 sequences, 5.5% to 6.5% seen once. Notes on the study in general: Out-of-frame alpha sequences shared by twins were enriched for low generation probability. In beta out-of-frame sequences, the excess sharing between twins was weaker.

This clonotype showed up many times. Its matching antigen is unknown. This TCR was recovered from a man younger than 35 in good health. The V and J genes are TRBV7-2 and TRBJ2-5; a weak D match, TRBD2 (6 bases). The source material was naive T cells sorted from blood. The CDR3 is CASSLSVFGLRRETQYF. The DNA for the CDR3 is TGTGCCAGCAGCTTAAGCGTTTTCGGACTACGCCGAGAGACCCAGTACTTC.